Listed below are T cell receptor beta chains from one sample, sequenced in a study of T and B cells in COVID-19 patients. MiXCR, applied by TCRdb to the multiplex PCR reads, yields one record per CDR3 protein. The table has 8,000 to 10,000 distinct CDR3 sequences, approximately 29% seen once. Sequencing was carried out using blood. The receptors were sampled from a human donor who had recovered from COVID-19. Each CDR3 is given with its conserved first and last residue. Fields, in order: J gene, D gene, V gene, clone size, CDR3 protein, CDR3 DNA. A D gene is named only where the DNA matches it firmly. Clone size is shown for a subset of rows, as once, few, many or a class of expanded clone.

>TRBJ2-2|TRBD1|TRBV5-4|.
CASSPDRTAAGELFF
TGTGCCAGCAGCCCGGACAGGACCGCCGCCGGGGAGCTGTTTTTT
>TRBJ1-2|.|TRBV6-5|medium-sized
CASRLDGNYGYTF
TGTGCCAGCAGGTTGGACGGTAACTATGGCTACACCTTC
>TRBJ2-7|.|TRBV19|.
CASSIDRRRDGEQYF
TGTGCCAGTAGTATAGATCGGAGGCGGGATGGAGAGCAGTACTTC
>TRBJ2-5|.|TRBV5-1|.
CASMGSGQETQYF
TGCGCCAGCATGGGTTCGGGCCAGGAGACCCAGTACTTC
>TRBJ1-3|.|TRBV12-3/TRBV12-4|.
CASSILFLGNTIYF
TGTGCCAGCAGTATCCTCTTCCTGGGAAACACCATATATTTT
>TRBJ2-7|TRBD1|TRBV7-6|.
CASSLQTGPYEQYF
TGTGCCAGCAGCCTCCAGACAGGGCCCTACGAGCAGTACTTC
>TRBJ2-7|.|TRBV6-1|medium-sized
CATHTGNYEQYF
TGTGCCACTCATACAGGAAACTACGAGCAGTACTTC
>TRBJ1-4|TRBD1|TRBV30|.
CAWSVKRDSREKLFF
TGTGCCTGGAGTGTCAAGCGGGACAGCCGAGAAAAACTGTTTTTT
>TRBJ2-1|.|TRBV20-1|few
CSAPSPDEAWVDEQFF
TGCAGTGCACCCTCTCCCGACGAGGCTTGGGTTGATGAGCAGTTCTTC
>TRBJ1-4|.|TRBV30|medium-sized
CAWSVLGGVGKLFF
TGTGCCTGGAGTGTACTTGGGGGGGTGGGAAAACTGTTTTTT
>TRBJ2-2|TRBD2|TRBV4-3|few
CASSQREDTGELFF
TGCGCCAGCAGCCAGCGGGAGGATACCGGGGAGCTGTTTTTT
>TRBJ2-6|TRBD1|TRBV6-5|medium-sized
CASSIAGTGISGANVLTF
TGTGCCAGCAGTATCGCCGGGACAGGTATATCTGGGGCCAACGTCCTGACTTTC
>TRBJ1-5|.|TRBV27|.
CASRPGFFGNQPQHF
TGTGCCAGCCGCCCAGGGTTTTTCGGGAATCAGCCCCAGCATTTT
>TRBJ2-7|TRBD2|TRBV29-1|medium-sized
CSYRPLAGGLQYF
TGCAGCTACCGCCCTCTAGCGGGAGGGTTACAGTACTTC
>TRBJ2-3|TRBD2|TRBV19|once
CASSTRPGTSGGPDTQYF
TGTGCCAGTAGTACGCGTCCCGGGACTAGCGGAGGCCCAGATACGCAGTATTTT
>TRBJ1-6|.|TRBV12-3/TRBV12-4|many
CASGGTGRSPLHF
TGTGCCAGCGGGGGTACCGGGCGTTCACCCCTCCACTTT
>TRBJ2-7|.|TRBV6-6|.
CAISGGDTAISYEHYF
TGTGCCATCAGTGGGGGGGACACTGCTATCTCCTACGAGCATTACTTC
>TRBJ2-7|.|TRBV5-5|.
CASSPPLKSYEQYF
TGTGCCAGCAGCCCCCCCCTAAAGTCGTACGAGCAGTACTTC
>TRBJ1-1|.|TRBV7-2|.
CASSLIWGGDTEAFF
TGTGCCAGCTCTCTCATATGGGGGGGGGACACTGAAGCTTTCTTT
>TRBJ2-1|.|TRBV6-2/TRBV6-3|many
CASKADSDEQFF
TGTGCCAGCAAGGCAGACTCGGATGAGCAGTTCTTC
>TRBJ1-1|.|TRBV19|medium-sized
CASSTTVGAEAFF
TGTGCCAGTAGTACGACAGTGGGCGCTGAAGCTTTCTTT
>TRBJ1-2|.|TRBV24-1|few
CATSDLVGIGYTF
TGTGCCACCAGTGATTTGGTGGGGATTGGCTACACCTTC
>TRBJ1-2|.|TRBV5-4|.
CASSLDTSNYGYTF
TGTGCCAGCAGCTTGGACACTTCTAACTATGGCTACACCTTC
>TRBJ2-7|TRBD1|TRBV29-1|.
CSVVRDREDEQYF
TGCAGCGTTGTCCGGGACAGGGAAGACGAGCAGTACTTC
>TRBJ2-2|.|TRBV6-1|medium-sized
CASSVEQGSTGELFF
TGTGCCAGCAGTGTAGAACAGGGTTCCACCGGGGAGCTGTTTTTT
>TRBJ1-1|.|TRBV30|medium-sized
CAWEWALGAFF
TGTGCCTGGGAATGGGCGCTTGGAGCTTTCTTT
>TRBJ1-2|TRBD1|TRBV7-2|.
CASRSQGDGYTF
TGTGCCAGCAGGTCACAGGGGGATGGCTACACCTTC
>TRBJ2-1|.|TRBV19|medium-sized
CASSVELVSYNEQFF
TGTGCCAGTAGTGTTGAACTAGTTTCCTACAATGAGCAGTTCTTC
>TRBJ1-2|.|TRBV12-3/TRBV12-4|.
CASSLKGLDYGYTF
TGTGCCAGCAGTTTGAAGGGTTTGGACTATGGCTACACCTTC
>TRBJ2-7|TRBD2|TRBV6-1|.
CASSENSLAALILGEQYF
TGTGCCAGCAGTGAAAATTCGCTAGCGGCCCTCATTCTAGGGGAGCAGTACTTC
>TRBJ2-7|.|TRBV19|medium-sized
CASSHAGSYEQYF
TGTGCCAGTAGTCACGCTGGCTCCTACGAGCAGTACTTC
>TRBJ2-1|.|TRBV27|many
CASFHGGPLGDEQFF
TGTGCCAGCTTTCACGGGGGACCCTTAGGCGATGAGCAGTTCTTC